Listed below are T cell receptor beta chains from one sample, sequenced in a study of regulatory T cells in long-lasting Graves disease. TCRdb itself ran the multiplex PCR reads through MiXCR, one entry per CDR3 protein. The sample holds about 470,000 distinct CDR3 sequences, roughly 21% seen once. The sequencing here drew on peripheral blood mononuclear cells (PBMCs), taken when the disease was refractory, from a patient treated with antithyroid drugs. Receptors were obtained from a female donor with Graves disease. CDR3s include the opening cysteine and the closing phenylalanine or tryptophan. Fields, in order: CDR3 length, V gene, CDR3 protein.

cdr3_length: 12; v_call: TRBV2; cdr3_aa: CASSETGAEAFF
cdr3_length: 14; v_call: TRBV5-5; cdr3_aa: CASSSDRRGYGYTF
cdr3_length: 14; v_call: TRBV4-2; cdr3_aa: CASSQGTSGMEAFF
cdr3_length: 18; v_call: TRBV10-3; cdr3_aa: CATYRPDILAGITGELFF
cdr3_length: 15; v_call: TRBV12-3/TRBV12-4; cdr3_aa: CASSYLVTRPEKLFF
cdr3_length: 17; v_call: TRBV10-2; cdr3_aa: CASSESLSPGLGEKLFF
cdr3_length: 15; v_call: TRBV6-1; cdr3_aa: CASSAADRLNTEAFF
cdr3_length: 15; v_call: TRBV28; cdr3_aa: CASSPSVWRGTEAFF
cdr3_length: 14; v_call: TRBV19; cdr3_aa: CASSIGLPRETQYF
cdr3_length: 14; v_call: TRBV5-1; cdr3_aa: CASSEQGAEDTQYF
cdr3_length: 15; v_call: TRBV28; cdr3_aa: CASRPGQGGSDTQYF
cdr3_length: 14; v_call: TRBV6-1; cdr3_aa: CASRKFENTGELFF
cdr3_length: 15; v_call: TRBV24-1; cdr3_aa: CATSDSGTANTEAFF
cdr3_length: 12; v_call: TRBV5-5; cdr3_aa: CASSLGNPPLHF
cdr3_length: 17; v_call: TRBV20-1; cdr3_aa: CSARDRDINSYNSPLHF
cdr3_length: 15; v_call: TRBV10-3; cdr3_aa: CAIREPTEGPYGYTF
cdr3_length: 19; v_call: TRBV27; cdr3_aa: CASSLSPRAGQLAKNIQYF
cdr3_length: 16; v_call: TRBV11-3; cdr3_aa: CASSLLPGPRSGELFF
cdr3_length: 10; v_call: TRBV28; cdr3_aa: CASRQGTQYF
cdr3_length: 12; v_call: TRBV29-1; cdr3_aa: CSVAEIIDEQFF
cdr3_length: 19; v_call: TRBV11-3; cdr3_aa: CASSLESRRPAPYNSPLHF
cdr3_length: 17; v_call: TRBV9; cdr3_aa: CASSVKEKGGHTGELFF
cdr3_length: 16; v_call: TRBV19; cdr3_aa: CASSPRQGGDVYGYTF
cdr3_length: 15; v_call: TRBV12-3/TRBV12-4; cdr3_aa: CASSFNGNRNTEAFF
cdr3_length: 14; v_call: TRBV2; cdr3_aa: CATSPGQVSYEQYF
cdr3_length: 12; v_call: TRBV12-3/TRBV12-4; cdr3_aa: CASTRTGTRAFF
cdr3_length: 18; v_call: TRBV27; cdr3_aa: CASSLSILRIPVIGELFF
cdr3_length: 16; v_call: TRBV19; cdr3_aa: CASSTAGISMNTEAFF